These 27 T cell receptor beta chains were sequenced from one sample in a study of blood T cell repertoires in COVID-19. Only in-frame clones appear in the TCRdb table, and some are missing; sequencing was by immunoSEQ multiplex PCR. The table lists about 20,000 clones, approximately 79% of them singletons. The sequenced sample was peripheral blood. Receptors originate from a man of 80 years or more with acute or convalescent COVID-19.

Points on this clone: At one end, the junction sequence differs from germline, possibly due to a read error. The chain is built from TRBV18 and TRBJ1-2, with a possible D match to TRBD1 (6 bases). The CDR3 contains 13 residues. Germline-derived CDR1 and CDR2 are KGHSH and LQKENI. The CDR3 protein is CASSETGNSGYTF. The CDR3 nucleotides are TGTGCCAGCTCAGAAACAGGGAACTCTGGCTACACCTTC.

This chain links TRBV29-1 with TRBJ1-1, with D possibly being TRBD1 (6 bases). The germline V gene encodes CDR1 SQVTM and CDR2 ANQGSEA. The CDR3 is 12 residues long. V was clipped by 1 base and J by 14 bases, with 17 bases between them. The CDR3 region is CSVEGGGGHAFF. In DNA form, the CDR3 reads TGCAGCGTTGAAGGAGGGGGGGGCCATGCATTCTTT.

The V call is TRBV5-1, the J call TRBJ2-2, with 7 bases aligning to TRBD2. V was pared by 4 bases and J by 1 base, with 1 base of the junction left unmatched. This CDR3 is 14 amino acids long. Germline CDR1 and CDR2: SGHRS and YFSETQ. In DNA, the CDR3 is TGCGCCAGCAGCCCGGGAGGGAACACCGGGGAGCTGTTTTTT. Translation: CASSPGGNTGELFF. Filled out from reference TRBV5-1 and TRBJ2-2, the complete variable domain reads KAGVTQTPRYLIKTRGQQVTLSCSPISGHRSVSWYQQTPGQGLQFLFEYFSETQRNKGNFPGRFSGRQFSNSRSEMNVSTLELGDSALYLCASSPGGNTGELFFGEGSRLTVL.

The J gene is TRBJ2-3, the V gene TRBV12-2; no check of the table's D call, TRBD2, against the DNA was made. TRBV12-2 is termed a pseudogene. The CDR3 loop spans 17 amino acids. For the CDR3, the DNA is TGTGCAAGTCGCTTAGCGCCGGGTAGCGGGAGCACAGATACGCAGTATTTT. It is translated as CASRLAPGSGSTDTQYF.

V usage is TRBV9 and J usage is TRBJ2-1; a possible D gene is TRBD1 (5 bases). The CDR3 runs to 15 residues. Trimming stripped 8 bases from V and 8 bases from J, with 23 bases between. Germline loops: CDR1 SGDLS, CDR2 YYNGEE. The CDR3 loop reads CASTAGLGPQHEQFF. Here the CDR3 DNA reads TGTGCCAGTACAGCAGGGCTAGGGCCCCAGCATGAGCAGTTCTTC.

The chain has TRBV4-1 and TRBJ2-1, with TRBD2 matching over 7 bases. V was clipped by 1 base and J by 0 bases; unmatched bases: 15. The CDR3 runs 20 residues. Germline CDR1 is MGHRA and CDR2 is YSYEKL. CDR3 sequence: CASSQVNPFMGRGSYNEQFF. The CDR3 DNA is TGCGCCAGCAGCCAAGTCAACCCCTTCATGGGGAGGGGCTCCTACAATGAGCAGTTCTTC.

This chain connects TRBV7-3 to TRBJ2-1, with D unclear. Germline V CDR1 and CDR2: SGHTA, FQGTGA. V lost 3 bases, J lost 9 bases, and 9 bases lay in between. The CDR3 contains 12 residues. The CDR3 region is CASSFDLGEQFF. The CDR3 DNA reads TGTGCCAGCAGCTTCGACTTGGGTGAGCAGTTCTTC.

The DNA of the CDR3 is TGTGCCAGCAGCTATCTAGGGGGGACTAGCGGGATGGAGACCCAGTACTTC. It translates to CASSYLGGTSGMETQYF. The chain recombines TRBV7-8 with TRBJ2-5, with 13 bases lining up with TRBD2. Germline CDR1 is SGHVS and CDR2 is FQNEAQ. Unmatched junction bases numbered 10, after V lost 4 bases and J lost 5 bases. The CDR3 runs 17 residues.

J is TRBJ2-2 and V is TRBV7-3; 7 positions agree with TRBD2. The CDR3 extends over 14 amino acids. V dropped 2 bases and J dropped 6; count of bases not matched to a gene: 3. Germline assignment: CDR1 SGHTA and CDR2 FQGTGA. CDR3 protein: CASSLGLGAGELFF. In nucleotides, the CDR3 is TGTGCCAGCAGCTTAGGACTAGGTGCCGGGGAGCTGTTTTTT.

The J gene is TRBJ2-5, the V gene TRBV27; tentative D call: TRBD1 (5 bases). CDR3 length equals 12 residues. Germline CDR1 reads MNHEY; CDR2 reads SMNVEV (reference sequence). V was clipped by 6 bases and J by 4 bases, with 9 bases between them. The CDR3 sequence: CASSRTRETQYF. CDR3 DNA sequence: TGTGCCAGCAGCCGGACAAGAGAGACCCAGTACTTC.

The gene calls are TRBV10-3 and TRBJ1-2; 7 positions agree with TRBD1. V lost 10 bases and J lost 5; bases outside the gene matches: 13. CDR3 length: 14 residues. Germline-derived CDR1 and CDR2 are ENHRY and SYGVKD. As DNA, the CDR3 is TGTGCCAGCCGGGACAGCACGAATAATTATGGCTACACCTTC. Its protein is CASRDSTNNYGYTF.

The genes are TRBV6-5 and TRBJ1-6; unclear D gene. This CDR3 comprises 14 residues. Trimming left V 5 bases short and J 5 bases short, with 10 bases between. Germline values: CDR1 MNHEY, CDR2 SVGAGI. The CDR3 DNA reads TGTGCCAGCAGTCGGGGAGGGAATAATTCACCCCTCCACTTT. Protein sequence: CASSRGGNNSPLHF.

This chain uses TRBV19 with TRBJ2-1; 10 nucleotides match TRBD2. This CDR3 contains 15 residues. The trim removed 3 bases at V and 7 bases at J, leaving 6 bases unmatched. From germline, CDR1 is LNHDA and CDR2 SQIVND (reference sequence). The CDR3 reads CASSILSGRGNEQFF. The CDR3 DNA follows: TGTGCCAGTAGTATTCTCAGCGGGAGGGGTAATGAGCAGTTCTTC.

The rearrangement uses TRBV6-5 and TRBJ1-4; D is uncertain. Germline V CDR1 and CDR2: MNHEY, SVGAGI. Deletions cut 6 bases from V and 3 bases from J, with 11 bases between. The CDR3 length is 14 residues. The CDR3 DNA reads TGTGCCAGCAGCGGGAACCTCTCTAATGAAAAACTGTTTTTT. Protein: CASSGNLSNEKLFF.

The chain has TRBV6-5 and TRBJ2-5; possibly TRBD1 for D (5 bases). CDR1 is MNHEY, CDR2 SVGAGI, per germline. The CDR3 contains 13 residues. V lost 0 bases and J lost 3, with 5 bases in between. CDR3: CASSYSTEETQYF. CDR3 DNA sequence: TGTGCCAGCAGTTACTCGACAGAAGAGACCCAGTACTTC.

The rearrangement joins TRBV5-1 to TRBJ2-7; 7 positions agree with TRBD1. The CDR3 length is 13 residues. In germline, CDR1 is SGHRS, CDR2 YFSETQ. The ends lost 4 bases at V and 12 bases at J; junction bases unmatched: 13. The CDR3 DNA is TGCGCCAGCAGCATTGGGGCCAGGGACAGTTGGTACTTC. Amino acid sequence: CASSIGARDSWYF.

The chain combines TRBV20-1 with TRBJ1-3; D unclear. Germline assignment: CDR1 DFQATT and CDR2 SNEGSKA (reference sequence). There are 18 residues in the CDR3. V shed 3 bases and J shed 0 bases, with 21 bases lying between them. CDR3 DNA sequence: TGCAGTGCTAGTTCTCAGAATTATCGGAGAGTCTCTGGAAACACCATATATTTT. Residues: CSASSQNYRRVSGNTIYF.

The chain uses TRBV25-1 and TRBJ2-2; 10 nucleotides agree with TRBD2. This CDR3 is 16 amino acids long. V shed 5 bases and J 3 bases; nucleotides not matched to a gene: 6. Germline V gene sequence: CDR1 MGHDK, CDR2 SYGVNS. CDR3: CASSPQSGRDTGELFF. DNA of the CDR3: TGTGCCAGCAGTCCACAGAGCGGGAGGGACACCGGGGAGCTGTTTTTT.

This chain uses TRBV27 with TRBJ2-7; 10 nucleotides align to TRBD1. The CDR3 length is 15 residues. CDR1 is MNHEY and CDR2 is SMNVEV in the germline V gene (reference sequence). V lost 2 bases and J lost 4; bases outside the gene matches: 5. CDR3 sequence reads: CASSLMPGQGYEQYF. The CDR3 nucleotides read TGTGCCAGCAGTTTAATGCCGGGACAGGGGTACGAGCAGTACTTC.

V gene TRBV7-9 combines with J gene TRBJ2-7, with 10 bases lining up with TRBD2. CDR1 is SEHNR and CDR2 is FQNEAQ in the germline V gene (reference sequence). CDR3 size: 13 residues. V was clipped by 5 bases and J by 6 bases; unmatched bases: 4. CDR3 coding DNA: TGTGCCAGCAGCCGGACTAGCGGCGGCGAGCAGTACTTC. It specifies CASSRTSGGEQYF.

V usage is TRBV19 and J usage is TRBJ2-1; TRBD2 aligns across 8 bases. V dropped 5 bases and J dropped 8; count of bases not matched to a gene: 11. The CDR3 covers 15 residues. Germline V gene data show CDR1 as LNHDA and CDR2 as SQIVND (reference sequence). CDR3 loop: CASSPQRENKDEQFF. CDR3 DNA: TGTGCCAGTAGTCCCCAGCGGGAGAATAAGGATGAGCAGTTCTTC. Variable domain in full (rest from reference TRBV19 and TRBJ2-1): DGGITQSPKYLFRKEGQNVTLSCEQNLNHDAMYWYRQDPGQGLRLIYYSQIVNDFQKGDIAEGYSVSREKKESFPLTVTSAQKNPTAFYLCASSPQRENKDEQFFGPGTRLTVL.

This chain uses TRBV18 with TRBJ2-3, with D perhaps matching TRBD2 (8 bases). This CDR3 has 16 residues. From germline, CDR1 is KGHSH and CDR2 LQKENI. The ends were cut back, 7 bases at V and 3 bases at J, with 20 bases in the middle. The CDR3 loop is CASYSSGDSRTDTQYF. In DNA, the CDR3 is TGTGCCAGCTATAGTAGCGGGGACAGTAGGACAGATACGCAGTATTTT.

The chain employs TRBV7-9 and TRBJ2-6, with TRBD2 as a possible D gene (5 bases). Trimming removed 5 bases from V and 2 bases from J, with 10 bases in between. Germline loops: CDR1 SEHNR, CDR2 FQNEAQ (reference sequence). This CDR3 spans 15 amino acids. The CDR3, as DNA: TGTGCCAGCAGCCCGTGGGAGACTGGGGCCAACGTCCTGACTTTC. Protein product: CASSPWETGANVLTF.

The chain has TRBV30 and TRBJ2-3; D call uncertain. CDR1 is GTSNPN and CDR2 is SVGIG in the germline V gene (reference sequence). The CDR3 consists of 13 residues. The V and J ends lost 0 bases and 0 bases respectively, with 4 bases between them. CDR3 sequence (DNA): TGTGCCTGGAGTGTACACAGCACAGATACGCAGTATTTT. This gives the protein CAWSVHSTDTQYF.

The chain links TRBV4-1 to TRBJ2-6; D is unclear. Trimming shortened V by 2 bases and J by 0 bases, and 8 bases separated the two germline ends. CDR3 length: 16 amino acids. The germline gives CDR1 MGHRA, CDR2 YSYEKL. The CDR3 loop is CASSQMENSGANVLTF. For the CDR3, the DNA is TGCGCCAGCAGCCAAATGGAGAACTCTGGGGCCAACGTCCTGACTTTC.

This clone was observed a single time. J is TRBJ2-3 and V is TRBV2, with 10 bases identical to TRBD1. After removal of 7 bases from V and 2 bases from J, the junction contained 12 bases not matched to a gene. The CDR3 length is 17 residues. Germline CDR1 SNHLY, CDR2 FYNNEI. The CDR3 sequence is CASKTGGPGGTTDTQYF. CDR3 sequence (DNA): TGTGCCAGCAAGACAGGGGGCCCGGGAGGCACCACAGATACGCAGTATTTT. Based on the CDR3 plus reference TRBV2 and TRBJ2-3, the full variable domain is EPEVTQTPSHQVTQMGQEVILRCVPISNHLYFYWYRQILGQKVEFLVSFYNNEISEKSEIFDDQFSVERPDGSNFTLKIRSTKLEDSAMYFCASKTGGPGGTTDTQYFGPGTRLTVL.

This chain links TRBV19 with TRBJ1-4; possible D gene TRBD1, 5 bases. The CDR3 is made up of 17 amino acids. Germline CDR1 reads LNHDA; CDR2 reads SQIVND (reference sequence). The V and J ends lost 1 base and 6 bases respectively, with 18 bases between them. The CDR3 region has the DNA TGTGCCAGTAGTATAGGCGGTGGTCGGCAGGGTGATGAAAAACTGTTTTTT. Protein product: CASSIGGGRQGDEKLFF.